One T cell receptor (beta chain) is described in this entry. Its antigen is not known. The germline gives CDR1 SGDLS, CDR2 YYNGEE. The V and J ends lost 3 bases and 10 bases, in that order; junction bases with no gene match: 13. The CDR3 extends over 16 amino acids. CD45RO-negative, CCR7-selected cells formed the naive CD8 fraction, which excluded terminally differentiated effector memory CD45RA+ cells. There were only Caucasian adults among the donors, and all lived in Nashville, Tennessee. The sample comes from a study of shared clonotypes between healthy human individuals. Study-wide context: CD4 naive and memory got three plates each, CD8 naive two, CD8 memory one. Study-wide results and limits: Specimens sampled were limited to blood, with tissue repertoires likely differing.

Original handling: ImmunoSEQ supplied junction-only sequences lacking quality scores, so filtering was different. The table came from immunoSEQ multiplex PCR; TCRdb's copy has only in-frame clones and leaves some out. V and J calls and clone size come straight from that table; D and trimming were deduced from the DNA. The table shows over 2,000,000 clones, with 90% to 95% occurring only once. Sequencing was performed on naive CD8+ T cells from PBMCs. The chain has TRBV9 and TRBJ2-1, with TRBD2 matching 10 bases. This receptor was taken from a man aged 18 to 30 in good health. Some clones in this sample may be carry-over from other donors' samples. The CDR3 sequence: CASSARISSGRGEQFF. CDR3 nucleotides: TGTGCCAGCAGCGCCCGAATATCTAGCGGGAGAGGGGAGCAGTTCTTC.